What follows is one T cell receptor beta chain and its context. The antigen remains undetermined. This sample is part of a study of cytomegalovirus exposure and HLA in healthy donors. Whole-study results and caveats: Reports showed the classifier diagnosing cytomegalovirus status with high specificity and sensitivity.

The PCR ran on 60 Vbeta and 13 Jbeta primers. The table came from immunoSEQ multiplex PCR; TCRdb's copy has only in-frame clones and leaves some out. The sample includes roughly 280,000 clones, roughly 70% seen only once; the top ten take roughly 2.4%. Sequencing was performed on PBMCs. The TCR originated in a female donor in good health and CMV-seronegative.

As DNA, the CDR3 is TGTGCCAGCACGTGGCAGGGGGAAGACGAGCAGTACTTC. Residues: CASTWQGEDEQYF. The chain couples TRBV5-4 to TRBJ2-7; 7 bases agree with TRBD1. In germline, CDR1 is SGHNT, CDR2 YYREEE (reference sequence). J lost 5 bases, V lost 6 bases, and 8 bases had no gene match. This CDR3 is 13 amino acids long. The variable domain in full, with the rest retrieved from reference TRBV5-4 and TRBJ2-7, is ETGVTQSPTHLIKTRGQQVTLRCSSQSGHNTVSWYQQALGQGPQFIFQYYREEENGRGNFPPRFSGLQFPNYSSELNVNALELDDSALYLCASTWQGEDEQYFGPGTRLTVT.